Here is one T cell receptor beta chain with its context. No antigen is known for it. Generated by immunoSEQ multiplex PCR, the TCRdb table keeps only in-frame clones and is missing some. The sample shows about 68,000 clones, 70% to 85% of them seen only once. This sample is drawn from a study of OX40 agonist ivuxolimab in advanced cancers. Study-wide context: Every 2 weeks, ivuxolimab was infused into the patients intravenously at between 0.01 and 10 mg/kg. Patients with prior anti-PD-1, anti-PD-L1 or anti-CTLA-4 therapy were eligible; 40% had some. Overall study results and limits: Also showing low normalized T-cell clonal expansion were some of the nonresponders.

Autoimmune disease history or systemic immunosuppression disqualified patients. The germline V and J ends were trimmed by 0 bases and 4 bases, with 6 bases remaining between them. Germline V gene lookup returns CDR1 LNHNV and CDR2 YYDKDF (reference sequence). This CDR3 is built from 14 residues. The TCR sequence derives from an adult with an advanced solid tumor such as melanoma, head and neck, liver or kidney cancer. This sample comprised CD4+ or CD8+ T cells sorted from blood, obtained in a trial of the OX40 agonist ivuxolimab. The V gene is TRBV15, the J gene TRBJ2-2; D is unresolved. DNA of the CDR3: TGTGCCACCAGCAGAGAAGTTGGCACCGGGGAGCTGTTTTTT. This sequence encodes CATSREVGTGELFF.